This entry lists 6 T cell receptor beta chains sequenced from one sample in a study of blood T cell repertoires in COVID-19. Some clones are missing from TCRdb's copy, which holds only in-frame ones; the method was immunoSEQ multiplex PCR. The sample has hundreds of thousands of clones, 80% to 90% seen once. The sample taken for sequencing was peripheral blood. All receptors derive from a woman under 30 with acute or convalescent COVID-19.

V and J are TRBV6-2 or TRBV6-3 and TRBJ1-5; tentatively, D is TRBD1 (5 bases). The CDR3 is 12 residues long. CDR1 is MNHEY, CDR2 SVGEGT, per germline. Trimming took off 0 bases at V and 12 bases at J, with 9 bases between the two ends. The CDR3 DNA is TGTGCCAGCAGTTACTCCGTGACAGACCAGCATTTT. Encoded protein: CASSYSVTDQHF.

The V call is TRBV30, the J call TRBJ2-7; 9 nucleotides match TRBD2. The CDR3 is 13 residues long. Germline assignment: CDR1 GTSNPN and CDR2 SVGIG (reference sequence). V dropped 5 bases and J dropped 2; count of bases not matched to a gene: 4. This chain's CDR3 is CAWGGGGTYEQYF. The CDR3, as DNA: TGTGCCTGGGGCGGGGGGGGCACCTACGAGCAGTACTTC.

This chain links TRBV6-2 or TRBV6-3 with TRBJ1-5; 9 bases map to TRBD1. The CDR3 spans 14 residues. V shed 6 bases, J shed 6 bases, and the junction held 6 bases outside the gene matches. Germline V gene lookup returns CDR1 MNHEY and CDR2 SVGEGT. DNA for the CDR3: TGTGCCAGCAGCCGGGACAGGGTTGGTCAGCCCCAGCATTTT. Protein sequence: CASSRDRVGQPQHF.

V is TRBV3-1 (or the pseudogene TRBV3-2) and J is TRBJ1-2; possible D gene TRBD1, 5 bases. The CDR3 has 17 residues. V gave up 0 bases and J gave up 5 bases, with 19 bases separating them. Germline-derived CDR1 and CDR2 are LGHDT and YNNKEL (reference sequence). In DNA form, the CDR3 reads TGTGCCAGCAGCCAAGATAAGGGTACAGGACGAAGTTATGGCTACACCTTC. Residues: CASSQDKGTGRSYGYTF.

This chain connects TRBV19 to TRBJ1-2; D may be TRBD1 (6 bases). Germline V gives CDR1 LNHDA, CDR2 SQIVND (reference sequence). Between the trimmed V and J ends, which lost 5 bases and 5 bases, there was a span of 18 bases. This CDR3 has 15 residues. This chain's CDR3 is CASSVGHRDPYGYTF. CDR3 DNA: TGTGCCAGTAGTGTGGGCCACAGGGACCCTTATGGCTACACCTTC.

This chain uses TRBV3-1 (or the pseudogene TRBV3-2) with TRBJ2-2, with D maybe TRBD2 (6 bases). CDR1 and CDR2 from the germline V gene are LGHDT and YNNKEL (reference sequence). The CDR3 is 15 amino acids. Trimming took 6 bases from V and 2 from J, leaving 13 bases between them. The CDR3 sequence is CASSHTRGNTGELFF. The CDR3 DNA is TGTGCCAGCAGTCACACGCGGGGTAACACCGGGGAGCTGTTTTTT.